This TCR beta chain is drawn from a study of shared clonotypes between healthy human individuals. In germline, CDR1 is SGDLS, CDR2 YYNGEE. J gave up 6 bases and V 0 bases, and 4 bases lay outside the gene matches. The CDR3 loop spans 15 amino acids. Data came from immunoSEQ multiplex PCR; TCRdb stores just in-frame clones and leaves some out. The sample lists about 380,000 clones, 90% to 97% seen once, with about 0.32% in the top ten. Adult Caucasians living in Nashville, Tennessee made up all of the donors. With CCR7-negative CD45RA+ TemRA cells, CD45RO+ cells were combined in CD8 memory. The TCR was taken from a young man in good health. Sequences were obtained from memory CD8+ T cells sorted from blood. The subset was: CD45RO+ cells pooled with CCR7-negative TemRA cells. The chain uses TRBV9 and TRBJ2-1, with 9 bases matching TRBD2. CDR3 loop: CASSVVASGTNEQFF. The DNA for the CDR3 is TGTGCCAGCAGCGTAGTGGCTAGCGGGACCAATGAGCAGTTCTTC.